A single sample gave rise to the 3 T cell receptor beta chains below, sequenced in a study of cytomegalovirus exposure and HLA in healthy donors. The PCR contained 60 Vbeta and 13 Jbeta primers. Using immunoSEQ multiplex PCR, the repertoire was profiled, and TCRdb retains in-frame clones only, with some absent. The data contain more than 90,000 clones, around three quarters of them singletons. Sequencing was done on a sample of PBMCs. The receptors originated from a man aged 30-40 years in good health and CMV-seronegative.

The chain uses TRBV28 and TRBJ2-3; 9 positions match TRBD2. Germline CDR1 and CDR2: MDHEN and SYDVKM. Losses at the gene ends were 1 base for V and 5 bases for J; bases not matched to a gene: 4. This CDR3 has 15 amino acids. CDR3 sequence (DNA): TGTGCCAGCAGTTTATTTGCGGGAGGGGAAGATACGCAGTATTTT. It yields the protein CASSLFAGGEDTQYF.

Regarding this clone: At one boundary the junction diverges from the germline segment, which might be a read error. The CDR3 spells CASSLSWDRVRDF. DNA for the CDR3: TGTGCCAGCAGTCTTTCCTGGGACAGGGTGAGAGATTTT. The V and J genes are TRBV6-1 and TRBJ2-3; TRBD1 aligns across 9 bases. Per the germline V gene, CDR1 is MNHNS and CDR2 is SASEGT. This CDR3 is built from 13 residues.

The gene calls are TRBV6-5 and TRBJ2-1; D is ambiguous. Germline CDR1 and CDR2: MNHEY and SVGAGI. Deletions cut 7 bases from V and 5 bases from J, with 12 bases between. CDR3 size: 13 residues. The CDR3 here is CASTEGEHNEQFF. Here the CDR3 DNA reads TGTGCCAGCACTGAAGGAGAGCACAATGAGCAGTTCTTC.